Below are 30 T cell receptor beta chains sequenced from a single sample in a study of CXCR3-negative and CXCR3-positive naive CD8 T cells. The study made its TRB cDNA libraries by 5' RACE, adding UMI labels. TCRdb re-called the 5' RACE reads and shows each CDR3 protein once, DNA omitted. This listing includes around 140,000 distinct CDR3 sequences. Source material: naive CXCR3- CD8+ T cells from blood. Sample subset: CD45RO-CCR7+CD27+CD95- naive CD8+ T cells lacking CXCR3 (TNR3-). These receptors were collected from a human donor in good health. Some clones in this sample may be carry-over from other donors' samples.

The chain carries TRBV29-1 and TRBJ2-7; TCRdb's D gene call, TRBD1, goes unchecked for lack of DNA. The CDR3 totals 16 residues. Germline V CDR1 and CDR2: SQVTM, ANQGSEA. CDR3 protein: CSVEEPRTGGRYEQYF.

The V and J genes are TRBV6-5 and TRBJ1-5; TCRdb outputs TRBD1, but without DNA this stays unchecked. The germline CDR1 and CDR2 sequences are MNHEY and SVGAGI. The CDR3 has 13 residues. This CDR3 reads CASSYGGNQPQHF.

V is TRBV10-3 and J is TRBJ2-2. Germline V gene lookup returns CDR1 ENHRY and CDR2 SYGVKD. This CDR3 spans 13 amino acids. CDR3 protein: CAISGQTTGELFF.

The chain has TRBV7-9 and TRBJ2-2; TCRdb returns TRBD1, unconfirmable since there is no DNA. Germline CDR1 reads SEHNR; CDR2 reads FQNEAQ (reference sequence). The CDR3 consists of 16 residues. CDR3 residues: CASSSPLRGNTGELFF.

This chain connects TRBV20-1 to TRBJ1-1; as DNA is missing, the TRBD1 call by TCRdb cannot be tested. The germline V gene encodes CDR1 DFQATT and CDR2 SNEGSKA (reference sequence). CDR3 length equals 13 residues. CDR3 protein: CSASGDGDTEAFF.

J is TRBJ2-4 and V is TRBV12-5; the D call from TCRdb, TRBD1, cannot be confirmed without DNA. CDR1 is LGHNT and CDR2 is FRNRAP in the germline V gene. This CDR3 has 16 residues. CDR3 protein: CARAPSGGIAKNIQYF.

This chain connects TRBV24-1 to TRBJ2-1; TCRdb calls TRBD1, which cannot be checked without DNA. Germline values: CDR1 KGHDR, CDR2 SFDVKD. The CDR3 is made up of 16 amino acids. CDR3 protein: CATSDRGTGVSNEQFF.

J is TRBJ2-2 and V is TRBV6-2 or TRBV6-3; TCRdb indicates TRBD1, and absent DNA this call remains unverified. From germline, CDR1 is MNHEY and CDR2 SVGEGT. The CDR3 extends over 13 amino acids. Here the CDR3 reads CASSPTPPGELFF.

This chain uses TRBV6-6 with TRBJ1-1. The germline CDR1 and CDR2 sequences are MNHNY and SVGAGI (reference sequence). The CDR3 length is 14 residues. The CDR3 sequence: CASSYYGPDTEAFF.

The CDR3 here is CASSIGTSGPVLSYNEQFF. The chain couples TRBV11-2 to TRBJ2-1; the TCRdb call, TRBD2, lacks DNA for checking. This CDR3 spans 19 amino acids. Per germline, CDR1 SGHAT and CDR2 FQNNGV.

V is TRBV5-1 and J is TRBJ2-7; as DNA is missing, the TRBD1 call by TCRdb cannot be tested. CDR1 and CDR2 from the germline V gene are SGHRS and YFSETQ. This CDR3 spans 16 amino acids. The chain's CDR3 is CASSLGTGTEFYEQYF.

The chain combines TRBV3-1 with TRBJ2-5; the D call from TCRdb, TRBD1, cannot be confirmed without DNA. Per the germline V gene, CDR1 is LGHDT and CDR2 is YNNKEL (reference sequence). The CDR3 extends over 19 amino acids. CDR3: CASAPPWELRDPVKETQYF.

The chain couples TRBV7-9 to TRBJ2-1; TCRdb designates TRBD1, a call that cannot be tested without DNA. Germline V gene lookup returns CDR1 SEHNR and CDR2 FQNEAQ (reference sequence). This CDR3 spans 15 amino acids. CDR3 residues: CASSLVGRYHNEQFF.

J is TRBJ2-6 and V is TRBV7-6; the TCRdb D gene call, TRBD1, has no DNA to confirm it. The germline CDR1 and CDR2 sequences are SGHVS and FNYEAQ. The CDR3 is 20 residues long. CDR3 sequence reads: CASSLGSRDSANSGANVLTF.

The chain employs TRBV9 and TRBJ2-7; the TRBD1 assignment by TCRdb is unverifiable without DNA. This CDR3 contains 16 residues. CDR1 and CDR2 (germline): SGDLS, YYNGEE. This CDR3 reads CASSASGQGNLYEQYF.

This chain connects TRBV10-2 to TRBJ2-1; TCRdb's D gene call, TRBD1, goes unchecked for lack of DNA. Germline lookup yields CDR1 WSHSY and CDR2 SAAADI. The CDR3 contains 13 residues. This CDR3 reads CASSGWVGDEQFF.

This chain's CDR3 is CATSTDRTDTQYF. V gene TRBV15 combines with J gene TRBJ2-3. The CDR3 totals 13 residues. From germline, CDR1 is LNHNV and CDR2 YYDKDF (reference sequence).

The chain carries TRBV4-2 and TRBJ1-1. From germline, CDR1 is LGHNA and CDR2 YNFKEQ. This CDR3 region has 15 residues. The CDR3: CASSQARRENTEAFF.

The CDR3: CASSITHDGGNEQFF. The V call is TRBV19, the J call TRBJ2-1. Germline V gene sequence: CDR1 LNHDA, CDR2 SQIVND (reference sequence). The CDR3 extends over 15 amino acids.

The CDR3 region is CASSLASSADEQYF. The chain joins TRBV13 to TRBJ2-7; TCRdb indicates TRBD2, and absent DNA this call remains unverified. The length of the CDR3 is 14 residues. Germline CDR1 PRHDT, CDR2 FYEKMQ (reference sequence).

The chain links TRBV27 to TRBJ1-1. Germline V lookup: CDR1 MNHEY, CDR2 SMNVEV (reference sequence). The CDR3 length is 14 residues. Here the CDR3 reads CASSSRLTNTEAFF.

This chain links TRBV15 with TRBJ2-1; TCRdb's D call of TRBD1 is untestable without DNA. Germline-derived CDR1 and CDR2 are LNHNV and YYDKDF (reference sequence). The CDR3 length is 15 residues. The CDR3 region is CATSNTGGGYNEQFF.

The V gene is TRBV7-9, the J gene TRBJ2-7; the TCRdb call, TRBD1, lacks DNA for checking. The CDR3 is 12 amino acids. Germline lookup yields CDR1 SEHNR and CDR2 FQNEAQ (reference sequence). CDR3 amino acids: CASREGVGEQYF.

The chain carries TRBV28 and TRBJ2-3; checking the TCRdb D call of TRBD1 is not possible without DNA. CDR3 length: 17 amino acids. Per the germline V gene, CDR1 is MDHEN and CDR2 is SYDVKM. The CDR3 spells CASSPRVGELRTDTQYF.

The chain links TRBV6-2 or TRBV6-3 to TRBJ1-1. Germline CDR1 is MNHEY and CDR2 is SVGEGT. This CDR3 is built from 14 residues. CDR3 region: CASSYIREDTEAFF.

This chain uses TRBV4-1 with TRBJ2-3; with no DNA, the TCRdb D assignment of TRBD2 cannot be verified. Germline loops: CDR1 MGHRA, CDR2 YSYEKL. The CDR3 consists of 17 residues. The CDR3 region is CASSQVGSGSFTDTQYF.

This chain joins TRBV12-3 or TRBV12-4 and TRBJ1-6; the D gene TCRdb calls, TRBD1, cannot be checked with no DNA. The CDR3 runs 13 residues. The CDR3 region is CASSLSRNSPLHF.

The chain has TRBV15 and TRBJ2-1; TCRdb calls TRBD2, which cannot be checked without DNA. The germline V gene has CDR1 LNHNV and CDR2 YYDKDF (reference sequence). CDR3 length: 15 amino acids. CDR3 sequence reads: CATSGGASGGDEQFF.

The chain employs TRBV10-3 and TRBJ1-1. Germline CDR1 and CDR2: ENHRY and SYGVKD. The CDR3 contains 13 residues. The CDR3 sequence is CAIKMDENTEAFF.

The chain is built from TRBV15 and TRBJ2-7; TCRdb proposes TRBD1, but this gene call is untestable without DNA. The CDR3 has 18 residues. The germline V gene encodes CDR1 LNHNV and CDR2 YYDKDF (reference sequence). CDR3 loop: CATSRGGGSGGPSYEQYF.